Below, 26 T cell receptor beta chains from the same sample are listed, as sequenced in a study of shared clonotypes between healthy human individuals. Repertoires were generated with immunoSEQ multiplex PCR, while TCRdb's copy carries only in-frame clones and drops some. The repertoire holds millions of clones, with roughly 92% as singletons. Sequenced sample: naive CD4+ T cells sorted from blood. The subset was: CD45RA+ positively selected. These receptors came from a young man in good health.

The chain combines TRBV2 with TRBJ2-1; 8 nucleotides match TRBD2. The V gene's germline CDR1 is SNHLY and CDR2 FYNNEI. The length of the CDR3 is 13 residues. V lost 4 bases, J lost 5 bases, and 1 base stayed unmatched. CDR3 DNA sequence: TGTGCCAGCAGTGGGACTAGCAACAATGAGCAGTTCTTC. As protein: CASSGTSNNEQFF.

This chain links TRBV15 with TRBJ1-5, with 7 bases aligning to TRBD1. There are 16 residues in the CDR3. Germline lookup yields CDR1 LNHNV and CDR2 YYDKDF (reference sequence). After removal of 0 bases from V and 6 bases from J, the junction contained 8 bases not matched to a gene. The chain's CDR3 is CATSREEGAAGQPQHF. The CDR3 coding sequence is TGTGCCACCAGCAGAGAGGAGGGGGCAGCTGGTCAGCCCCAGCATTTT.

This chain joins TRBV7-9 and TRBJ2-3; 8 bases match TRBD2. The CDR3 runs to 14 residues. V lost 5 bases and J lost 4; bases outside the gene matches: 5. Germline CDR1 reads SEHNR; CDR2 reads FQNEAQ (reference sequence). The CDR3: CASSLGLGPDTQYF. The CDR3 DNA is TGTGCCAGCAGCCTGGGACTAGGGCCAGATACGCAGTATTTT.

J is TRBJ2-5 and V is TRBV10-3; 10 positions match TRBD2. CDR1 is ENHRY and CDR2 is SYGVKD in the germline V gene. V trimming: 8 bases; J trimming: 1 base; junction bases outside the gene matches: 7. The CDR3 consists of 15 residues. This CDR3 is CAIASLAGAQETQYF. As DNA, the CDR3 is TGTGCCATCGCGAGTCTAGCGGGGGCCCAAGAGACCCAGTACTTC.

This clone occurred once. The chain employs TRBV30 and TRBJ1-2; a weak D match, TRBD1 (5 bases). V was clipped by 0 bases and J by 4 bases, with 9 bases between them. The CDR3 is made up of 13 amino acids. Germline-derived CDR1 and CDR2 are GTSNPN and SVGIG (reference sequence). The CDR3 protein is CAWSVGVTYGYTF. Written as DNA, the CDR3 is TGTGCCTGGAGTGTAGGGGTGACCTATGGCTACACCTTC.

V and J are TRBV28 and TRBJ1-5, with 8 bases lining up with TRBD1. The CDR3 spans 18 residues. CDR1 and CDR2 (germline): MDHEN, SYDVKM. V gave up 3 bases and J gave up 1 base; unmatched junction bases: 11. This CDR3 reads CASSLGDRRLGSNQPQHF. CDR3 in DNA: TGTGCCAGCAGTTTGGGGGACAGGAGGTTGGGGAGCAATCAGCCCCAGCATTTT.

The V and J genes are TRBV28 and TRBJ2-6; a possible D gene is TRBD1 (6 bases). The length of the CDR3 is 14 residues. Germline V CDR1 and CDR2: MDHEN, SYDVKM. The V gene lost 6 bases and the J gene lost 4 bases, with 10 bases spanning the gap. The chain's CDR3 is CASSDGQGANVLTF. For the CDR3, the DNA is TGTGCCAGCAGCGATGGACAGGGGGCCAACGTCCTGACTTTC.

This chain uses TRBV7-8 with TRBJ2-5, with a tentative D call TRBD2 (7 bases). CDR1 and CDR2 (germline): SGHVS, FQNEAQ. The CDR3 contains 16 residues. V was clipped by 5 bases and J by 5 bases, with 21 bases between them. CDR3 in amino acids: CASSPQGTTVRETQYF. Here the CDR3 DNA reads TGTGCCAGCAGCCCCCAGGGGACTACCGTCCGGGAGACCCAGTACTTC.

In its sample, this clone was seen once. This sequence joins TRBV5-4 and TRBJ2-5, with 11 bases that match TRBD2. CDR3 length: 15 amino acids. The J segment lost 5 bases and the V segment lost 4 bases, leaving 7 bases of the junction unmatched. Germline assignment: CDR1 SGHNT and CDR2 YYREEE (reference sequence). The CDR3 sequence is CASSAELAGVETQYF. CDR3 nucleotides: TGTGCCAGCAGCGCAGAACTAGCGGGGGTTGAGACCCAGTACTTC.

This chain links TRBV15 with TRBJ2-4, with 9 bases fitting TRBD1. There are 14 residues in the CDR3. With V trimmed by 2 bases and J by 7 bases, 3 bases remained unmatched. The germline gives CDR1 LNHNV, CDR2 YYDKDF (reference sequence). CDR3 bases: TGTGCCACCAGCAGAACAGGACAGGGGAACATTCAGTACTTC. This codes for CATSRTGQGNIQYF.

In DNA, the CDR3 is TGTGCCAGCTTTCCGAATGGGTTGAGCCTCGAGCAGTACTTC. Translated: CASFPNGLSLEQYF. The chain joins TRBV6-6 to TRBJ2-7; no firm D call. The V gene's germline CDR1 is MNHNY and CDR2 SVGAGI (reference sequence). This CDR3 has 14 residues. Between the trimmed V and J ends, which lost 8 bases and 6 bases, there was a span of 20 bases.

The J gene is TRBJ1-5, the V gene TRBV6-1, with no clear D. The germline gives CDR1 MNHNS, CDR2 SASEGT. This CDR3 comprises 15 residues. V was shortened by 5 bases and J by 1 base, with 12 bases between the two germline ends. CDR3 in DNA: TGTGCCAGCAGTCGCGGCAGATCAAGCAATCAGCCCCAGCATTTT. It is translated as CASSRGRSSNQPQHF.

This chain connects TRBV6-6 to TRBJ1-6; the match to TRBD1 covers 10 bases. Germline assignment: CDR1 MNHNY and CDR2 SVGAGI (reference sequence). The length of the CDR3 is 16 residues. The V segment lost 4 bases and the J segment 8 bases; nucleotides outside the gene matches: 8. The CDR3: CASSSPRDRGDSPLHF. CDR3 DNA: TGTGCCAGCAGTTCGCCCCGGGACAGGGGCGATTCACCCCTCCACTTT.

The V and J genes are TRBV6-1 and TRBJ2-1; the match to TRBD2 covers 9 bases. V shed 7 bases and J 7 bases; nucleotides not matched to a gene: 11. Germline assignment: CDR1 MNHNS and CDR2 SASEGT. The CDR3 extends over 15 amino acids. In DNA, the CDR3 is TGTGCCAGCACCCTCCTTGGCGGGGGGGCGAATGAGCAGTTCTTC. Protein: CASTLLGGGANEQFF.

The chain combines TRBV7-2 with TRBJ2-7, with 8 bases matching TRBD2. V gave up 6 bases and J gave up 6 bases; unmatched junction bases: 10. This CDR3 comprises 14 residues. CDR1 SGHTA and CDR2 FQGNSA come from the germline V gene. This CDR3 is CASSYQSGSPEQYF. The CDR3 nucleotides read TGTGCCAGCAGTTACCAAAGCGGGAGTCCCGAGCAGTACTTC. Supplemented by reference TRBV7-2 and TRBJ2-7, the full variable domain reads GAGVSQSPSNKVTEKGKDVELRCDPISGHTALYWYRQSLGQGLEFLIYFQGNSAPDKSGLPSDRFSAERTGGSVSTLTIQRTQQEDSAVYLCASSYQSGSPEQYFGPGTRLTVT.

The chain recombines TRBV11-3 with TRBJ2-5; D remains unclear. Germline V gene sequence: CDR1 SGHNT, CDR2 YENEEA. Trimming removed 4 bases at V and 5 bases at J, with 11 bases between. The CDR3 contains 13 residues. The CDR3 DNA sequence: TGTGCCAGCAGCTCGGCCCGGTGGGAGACCCAGTACTTC. Protein: CASSSARWETQYF. Full variable domain (remainder filled in from reference TRBV11-3 and TRBJ2-5): EAGVVQSPRYKIIEKKQPVAFWCNPISGHNTLYWYLQNLGQGPELLIRYENEEAVDDSQLPKDRFSAERLKGVDSTLKIQPAELGDSAVYLCASSSARWETQYFGPGTRLLVL.

The CDR3 protein is CSVAGLAGVHEQFF. DNA for the CDR3: TGCAGCGTTGCTGGGCTAGCGGGAGTCCATGAGCAGTTCTTC. The chain couples TRBV29-1 to TRBJ2-1, with 10 bases aligning to TRBD2. The CDR3 consists of 14 residues. Germline lookup yields CDR1 SQVTM and CDR2 ANQGSEA. The junction had 8 bases not matched to a gene; V was cut back by 4 bases and J by 8 bases.

This clone showed up just a few times. Within the sample, other DNA sequences also encode this same CDR3. The V gene is TRBV19, the J gene TRBJ1-5, with D uncertain. V lost 7 bases, J lost 2 bases, and 6 bases lay in between. The CDR3 loop spans 12 amino acids. Germline V gene lookup returns CDR1 LNHDA and CDR2 SQIVND (reference sequence). The CDR3 nucleotides are TGTGCCAGTACCCGTGGCAATCAGCCCCAGCATTTT. Protein sequence: CASTRGNQPQHF. Full variable domain (rest looked up from reference TRBV19 and TRBJ1-5): DGGITQSPKYLFRKEGQNVTLSCEQNLNHDAMYWYRQDPGQGLRLIYYSQIVNDFQKGDIAEGYSVSREKKESFPLTVTSAQKNPTAFYLCASTRGNQPQHFGDGTRLSIL.

The J gene is TRBJ2-1, the V gene TRBV20-1; D uncertain. The V gene's germline CDR1 is DFQATT and CDR2 SNEGSKA (reference sequence). V shed 3 bases and J shed 6 bases, with 6 bases lying between them. This CDR3 region has 11 residues. Written as DNA, the CDR3 is TGCAGTGCTAGGCACGGCAATGAGCAGTTCTTC. This encodes CSARHGNEQFF.

The genes are TRBV7-2 and TRBJ2-7; 7 bases agree with TRBD1. CDR3 length: 13 amino acids. The germline V gene has CDR1 SGHTA and CDR2 FQGNSA. The junction had 5 bases not matched to a gene; V was cut back by 5 bases and J by 4 bases. CDR3 nucleotide sequence: TGTGCCAGCAGCGCAGACAGGGCTTACGAGCAGTACTTC. This translates into CASSADRAYEQYF.

The gene calls are TRBV5-1 and TRBJ2-7; 7 bases align to TRBD2. The CDR3 is 15 residues long. The germline gives CDR1 SGHRS, CDR2 YFSETQ. V lost 3 bases, J lost 1 base, and 7 bases stayed unmatched. CDR3 DNA sequence: TGCGCCAGCAGCTATGCAGGCGGGGGATCCTACGAGCAGTACTTC. It specifies CASSYAGGGSYEQYF. The full variable domain, completed using reference TRBV5-1 and TRBJ2-7, is KAGVTQTPRYLIKTRGQQVTLSCSPISGHRSVSWYQQTPGQGLQFLFEYFSETQRNKGNFPGRFSGRQFSNSRSEMNVSTLELGDSALYLCASSYAGGGSYEQYFGPGTRLTVT.

J is TRBJ1-5 and V is TRBV6-1; 7 nucleotides match TRBD1. The trim removed 7 bases at V and 1 base at J, leaving 4 bases unmatched. Germline V gives CDR1 MNHNS, CDR2 SASEGT. This CDR3 comprises 14 residues. CDR3 coding DNA: TGTGCCAGCACCCTGACAGGGAGCAATCAGCCCCAGCATTTT. It is translated as CASTLTGSNQPQHF.

This clone has only a few counts. The genes are TRBV5-1 and TRBJ1-1; 7 bases map to TRBD1. This CDR3 has 15 residues. V dropped 3 bases and J dropped 0; count of bases not matched to a gene: 5. Per the germline V gene, CDR1 is SGHRS and CDR2 is YFSETQ. CDR3 in amino acids: CASSYTGQLNTEAFF. In nucleotides, the CDR3 is TGCGCCAGCAGCTACACGGGACAGCTGAACACTGAAGCTTTCTTT.

With respect to this clone: At the DNA level, this CDR3 is encoded by other sequences in the same sample as well. This CDR3 reads CASSLDRGSYEQYF. The CDR3 DNA is TGTGCCAGCAGCTTAGACAGGGGCTCCTACGAGCAGTACTTC. The V call is TRBV7-2, the J call TRBJ2-7, with 7 positions matching TRBD1. Germline V CDR1 and CDR2: SGHTA, FQGNSA. The CDR3 has 14 amino acids. J gave up 0 bases and V 1 base, and 0 bases lay outside the gene matches.

This clone was recorded once. This chain connects TRBV6-1 to TRBJ1-2; no clear D gene. In germline, CDR1 is MNHNS, CDR2 SASEGT. The V end lost 8 bases, the J end lost 2 bases, and 9 bases lay between the germline ends. This CDR3 has 12 residues. The DNA for the CDR3 is TGTGCCAGCGGCAGGACGAACTATGGCTACACCTTC. It translates to CASGRTNYGYTF.

V usage is TRBV19 and J usage is TRBJ2-3; 12 bases fit TRBD2. Per germline, CDR1 LNHDA and CDR2 SQIVND (reference sequence). The ends lost 4 bases at V and 1 base at J; junction bases unmatched: 15. The CDR3 is made up of 20 amino acids. CDR3 amino acids: CASSRVPSGGGRSGTDTQYF. The CDR3 region has the DNA TGTGCCAGTAGTAGGGTTCCTAGCGGGGGGGGACGATCGGGCACAGATACGCAGTATTTT.